Listed below are T cell receptor beta chains from one sample, sequenced in a study of blood T cells in healthy people across ages. TCRdb redid the calling of the 5' RACE reads with MiXCR, one entry per CDR3 protein. The table shows roughly 860,000 distinct CDR3 sequences, with 62% occurring only once. Sequenced: blood. The receptors originated from a man aged 30 to 45 in good health. Each CDR3 is given with its conserved first and last residue. A D gene is named only where the DNA matches it firmly. Size is stated for part of the rows, as once, few or many counts, or as a class when the clone is expanded.

clone_size j_call v_call d_call cdr3_aa cdr3_nt
. TRBJ2-3 TRBV6-5 . CASSYRRGRDTQYF TGTGCCAGCAGTTACCGGCGGGGACGAGATACGCAGTATTTT
. TRBJ2-3 TRBV29-1 TRBD2 CSTERGDTDTQYF TGCAGCACAGAGCGGGGAGACACAGATACGCAGTATTTT
few TRBJ2-7 TRBV5-1 . CASSLRAGESYEQYF TGCGCCAGCAGCTTGAGGGCAGGGGAGAGCTACGAGCAGTACTTC
. TRBJ1-4 TRBV24-1 . CATSDLYEKLFF TGTGCCACCAGTGATTTGTATGAAAAACTGTTTTTT
. TRBJ1-6 TRBV5-6 . CASSQETARGSPLHF TGTGCCAGCAGCCAAGAGACGGCCCGAGGTTCACCCCTCCACTTT
. TRBJ2-1 TRBV29-1 TRBD2 CSVPSGYNEQFF TGCAGCGTTCCTAGCGGTTACAATGAGCAGTTCTTC
. TRBJ2-1 TRBV4-3 TRBD2 CASSPSGTRGLNEQFF TGCGCCAGCAGCCCTAGCGGGACCCGGGGGCTCAATGAGCAGTTCTTC
. TRBJ1-6 TRBV4-3 TRBD1 CASSQDHSQGSVPLHF TGCGCCAGCAGCCAAGATCACTCACAGGGGAGTGTTCCCCTCCACTTT
. TRBJ2-7 TRBV29-1 TRBD2 CSVAGTSGRNYEQYF TGCAGCGTTGCCGGGACTAGCGGGAGAAATTACGAGCAGTACTTC
. TRBJ2-3 TRBV7-9 . CATEGSTDTQYF TGTGCCACGGAGGGGTCCACAGATACGCAGTATTTT
. TRBJ2-1 TRBV6-2/TRBV6-3 . CASSYEGGRDEQFF TGTGCCAGCAGTTACGAGGGCGGGCGGGATGAGCAGTTCTTC
. TRBJ2-3 TRBV2 . CASSEPARGPTDTQYF TGTGCCAGCAGTGAACCGGCCAGGGGTCCGACAGATACGCAGTATTTT
. TRBJ1-1 TRBV6-2/TRBV6-3 . CASRYGGVFTEAFF TGTGCCAGCAGGTACGGAGGGGTTTTTACTGAAGCTTTCTTT
. TRBJ2-5 TRBV18 TRBD1 CASCARGQGGGVETQYF TGTGCCAGCTGCGCCCGGGGACAGGGCGGAGGAGTAGAGACCCAGTACTTC
. TRBJ2-3 TRBV12-3/TRBV12-4 . CASSPRGRDTDTQYF TGTGCCAGCAGTCCTCGGGGGCGGGACACAGATACGCAGTATTTT
few TRBJ2-1 TRBV7-2 TRBD1 CASSLSSGTGYNEQFF TGTGCCAGCAGCTTATCTTCCGGGACAGGTTACAATGAGCAGTTCTTC
once TRBJ1-2 TRBV6-2/TRBV6-3 . CASSYNTPKSYTF TGTGCCAGCAGTTACAATACTCCCAAGAGCTACACCTTC
few TRBJ1-5 TRBV5-5 . CASSAPDSNQPQHF TGTGCCAGCAGCGCTCCGGATAGCAATCAGCCCCAGCATTTT
. TRBJ1-2 TRBV11-2 TRBD1 CASSLVSDRSDYGYTF TGTGCCAGCAGCTTAGTCTCGGACAGGAGCGACTATGGCTACACCTTC
few TRBJ2-4 TRBV29-1 . CSVGGGENIQYF TGCAGCGTTGGGGGCGGGGAAAACATTCAGTACTTC
. TRBJ2-7 TRBV6-5 . CASSYLALHLDEQYF TGTGCCAGCAGTTATTTGGCGTTACACCTCGACGAGCAGTACTTC
. TRBJ2-5 TRBV24-1 . CATSDLRQFIETQYF TGTGCCACCAGTGATTTGAGGCAGTTTATAGAGACCCAGTACTTC
. TRBJ2-7 TRBV7-2 . CASSLVQLYEQYF TGTGCCAGCAGCTTAGTCCAGCTCTACGAGCAGTACTTC
. TRBJ1-5 TRBV28 . CASSSDLSNQPQHF TGTGCCAGCAGTTCCGATTTAAGCAATCAGCCCCAGCATTTT
. TRBJ2-5 TRBV29-1 TRBD2 CSVPGTSGGQETQYF TGCAGCGTACCCGGGACTAGCGGGGGGCAAGAGACCCAGTACTTC
. TRBJ2-3 TRBV20-1 . CSARDRKGSRYTDTQYF TGCAGTGCTAGAGATCGAAAAGGGAGCCGTTACACAGATACGCAGTATTTT
. TRBJ1-1 TRBV4-2 TRBD1 CASSAQTGPNTEAFF TGTGCCAGCAGCGCCCAGACAGGGCCGAACACTGAAGCTTTCTTT
few TRBJ2-1 TRBV12-3/TRBV12-4 TRBD1 CASSSESGTGVNEQFF TGTGCCAGCAGTTCCGAATCCGGGACAGGGGTAAATGAGCAGTTCTTC
few TRBJ1-1 TRBV6-5 . CASSSPRGGTEAFF TGTGCCAGCAGTTCCCCCCGGGGGGGCACTGAAGCTTTCTTT
. TRBJ2-3 TRBV20-1 . CSAFPDRPSTDTQYF TGCAGTGCTTTTCCCGACAGACCTAGCACAGATACGCAGTATTTT
. TRBJ2-3 TRBV4-2 TRBD2 CASSQVGGGVADTQYF TGTGCCAGCAGCCAAGTGGGTGGGGGGGTGGCAGATACGCAGTATTTT
few TRBJ2-2 TRBV11-2 TRBD1 CASSPGTGNTGELFF TGTGCCAGCAGCCCCGGGACAGGGAACACCGGGGAGCTGTTTTTT
. TRBJ2-1 TRBV29-1 . CSVEGRAYNEQFF TGCAGCGTTGAGGGCAGGGCCTACAATGAGCAGTTCTTC
few TRBJ1-1 TRBV10-3 . CAISEPDGPWTFF TGTGCCATCAGTGAGCCGGACGGGCCCTGGACTTTCTTT
. TRBJ2-4 TRBV4-3 . CASSQVSDGKNIQYF TGCGCCAGCAGCCAGGTCTCGGACGGGAAAAACATTCAGTACTTC
. TRBJ1-5 TRBV27 . CASSTGDQPQHF TGTGCCAGCAGCACGGGTGATCAGCCCCAGCATTTT
. TRBJ1-1 TRBV5-1 . CASSLEKRTGLGTEAFF TGCGCCAGCAGCTTGGAAAAACGTACAGGGCTTGGCACTGAAGCTTTCTTT
. TRBJ2-7 TRBV20-1 TRBD2 CSADSGLAGDEQYF TGCAGTGCTGACTCGGGACTAGCGGGGGATGAGCAGTACTTC
. TRBJ1-1 TRBV29-1 . CSVVALENTEAFF TGCAGCGTTGTAGCGTTGGAAAACACTGAAGCTTTCTTT
many TRBJ1-1 TRBV29-1 . CSVEQQGNTEAFF TGCAGCGTTGAGCAACAGGGGAACACTGAAGCTTTCTTT
. TRBJ2-1 TRBV7-2 . CATRQGRGNNEQFF TGTGCCACCCGCCAGGGCCGGGGAAACAATGAGCAGTTCTTC
few TRBJ2-7 TRBV12-3/TRBV12-4 TRBD2 CASSLAGIPYEQYF TGTGCCAGCAGTCTAGCGGGGATCCCCTACGAGCAGTACTTC
. TRBJ2-1 TRBV7-9 TRBD1 CASNKGQERHNEQFF TGTGCCAGCAACAAGGGACAGGAGAGGCACAATGAGCAGTTCTTC
. TRBJ2-1 TRBV5-1 TRBD2 CASSGGLALYNEQFF TGCGCCAGCAGCGGGGGACTAGCGCTGTACAATGAGCAGTTCTTC
. TRBJ1-3 TRBV29-1 TRBD1 CSVEDQGGRHSGNTIYF TGCAGCGTTGAGGATCAGGGGGGCCGGCATTCTGGAAACACCATATATTTT
. TRBJ2-7 TRBV20-1 TRBD1 CSARMTGSSYEQYF TGCAGTGCAAGAATGACAGGGAGCTCCTACGAGCAGTACTTC
few TRBJ2-6 TRBV20-1 TRBD1 CSARTGFSSGANVLTF TGCAGTGCTAGGACAGGGTTCTCCTCTGGGGCCAACGTCCTGACTTTC
once TRBJ2-7 TRBV5-1 . CASRGGPHEQYF TGCGCCAGCAGAGGGGGTCCCCACGAGCAGTACTTC
. TRBJ2-3 TRBV5-6 . CASSLGRGFSDTQYF TGTGCCAGCAGCTTGGGTCGGGGATTTTCAGATACGCAGTATTTT
. TRBJ2-3 TRBV7-2 TRBD2 CASSSPGLGLDTQYF TGTGCCAGCAGCTCACCGGGACTAGGGTTAGATACGCAGTATTTT
. TRBJ1-2 TRBV10-2 . CASSESGDYYGYTF TGCGCCAGCAGTGAGTCCGGGGACTACTATGGCTACACCTTC
. TRBJ2-7 TRBV29-1 . CSVGVPSYEQYF TGCAGCGTTGGAGTTCCGAGTTACGAGCAGTACTTC